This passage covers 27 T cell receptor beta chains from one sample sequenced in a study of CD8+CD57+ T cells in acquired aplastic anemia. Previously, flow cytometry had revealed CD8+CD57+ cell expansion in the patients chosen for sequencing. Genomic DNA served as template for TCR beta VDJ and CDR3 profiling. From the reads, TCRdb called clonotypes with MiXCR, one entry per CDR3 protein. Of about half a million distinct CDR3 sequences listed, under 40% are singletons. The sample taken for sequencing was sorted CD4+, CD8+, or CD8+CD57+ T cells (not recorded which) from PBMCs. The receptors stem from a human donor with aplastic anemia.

DNA for the CDR3: TGTGCCAGCAGTCGATTACAGGGGGGTCAGCCCCAGCATTTT. Its protein product is CASSRLQGGQPQHF. The rearrangement uses TRBV2 and TRBJ1-5; 8 nucleotides match TRBD1. The CDR3 is 14 amino acids. The germline V gene has CDR1 SNHLY and CDR2 FYNNEI. The trim removed 5 bases at V and 6 bases at J, leaving 6 bases unmatched.

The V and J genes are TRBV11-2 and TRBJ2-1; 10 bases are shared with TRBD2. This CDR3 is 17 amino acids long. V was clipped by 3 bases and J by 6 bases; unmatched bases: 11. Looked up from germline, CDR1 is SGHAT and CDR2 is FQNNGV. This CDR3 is CASSLIRAGGPSNEQFF. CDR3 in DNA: TGTGCCAGCAGCTTGATCCGAGCGGGGGGGCCGAGCAATGAGCAGTTCTTC.

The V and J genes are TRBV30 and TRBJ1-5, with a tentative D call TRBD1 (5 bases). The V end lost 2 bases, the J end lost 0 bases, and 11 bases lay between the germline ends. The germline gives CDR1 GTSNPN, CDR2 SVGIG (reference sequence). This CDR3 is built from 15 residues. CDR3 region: CAWSSDSNSNQPQHF. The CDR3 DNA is TGTGCCTGGAGTTCCGACAGCAATAGCAATCAGCCCCAGCATTTT. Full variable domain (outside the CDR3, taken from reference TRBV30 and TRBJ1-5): SQTIHQWPATLVQPVGSPLSLECTVEGTSNPNLYWYRQAAGRGLQLLFYSVGIGQISSEVPQNLSASRPQDRQFILSSKKLLLSDSGFYLCAWSSDSNSNQPQHFGDGTRLSIL.

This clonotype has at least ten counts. CDR3: CASSAGLGTYEQYF. CDR3 bases: TGTGCCAGCAGTGCGGGACTAGGGACCTACGAGCAGTACTTC. J is TRBJ2-7 and V is TRBV2, with 8 bases matching TRBD2. The ends lost 4 bases at V and 2 bases at J; junction bases unmatched: 4. CDR3 size: 14 residues. Germline CDR1 and CDR2: SNHLY and FYNNEI.

The CDR3 loop is CANRAYEQYF. CDR3 nucleotide sequence: TGTGCTAATAGGGCCTACGAGCAGTACTTC. The chain carries TRBV25-1 and TRBJ2-7; D gene unclear. The CDR3 is 10 residues long. Germline CDR1 is MGHDK and CDR2 is SYGVNS.

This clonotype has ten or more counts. The CDR3 protein is CATSIGGPDTGELFF. DNA of the CDR3: TGTGCCACCAGCATTGGAGGGCCGGACACCGGGGAGCTGTTTTTT. The chain employs TRBV15 and TRBJ2-2; a weak D match, TRBD2 (6 bases). Germline CDR1 LNHNV, CDR2 YYDKDF (reference sequence). Trimming shortened V by 4 bases and J by 3 bases, and 12 bases separated the two germline ends. This CDR3 comprises 15 residues. Full variable domain (outside the CDR3, taken from reference TRBV15 and TRBJ2-2): DAMVIQNPRYQVTQFGKPVTLSCSQTLNHNVMYWYQQKSSQAPKLLFHYYDKDFNNEADTPDNFQSRRPNTSFCFLDIRSPGLGDTAMYLCATSIGGPDTGELFFGEGSRLTVL.

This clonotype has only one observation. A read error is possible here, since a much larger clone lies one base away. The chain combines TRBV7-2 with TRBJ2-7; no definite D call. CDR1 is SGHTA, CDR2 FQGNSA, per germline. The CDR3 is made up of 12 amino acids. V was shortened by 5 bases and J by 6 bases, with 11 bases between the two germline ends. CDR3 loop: CASSLQNSEQYF. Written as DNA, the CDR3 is TGTGCCAGCAGCCTTCAGAACAGCGAGCAGTACTTC.

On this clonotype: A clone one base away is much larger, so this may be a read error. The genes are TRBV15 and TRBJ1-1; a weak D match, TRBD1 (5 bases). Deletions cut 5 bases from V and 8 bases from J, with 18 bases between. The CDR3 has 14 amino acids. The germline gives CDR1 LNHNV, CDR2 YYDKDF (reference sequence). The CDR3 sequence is CATSGGLGGTEAFF. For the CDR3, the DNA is TGTGCCACCAGCGGAGGTTTGGGGGGAACCGAAGCTTTCTTT.

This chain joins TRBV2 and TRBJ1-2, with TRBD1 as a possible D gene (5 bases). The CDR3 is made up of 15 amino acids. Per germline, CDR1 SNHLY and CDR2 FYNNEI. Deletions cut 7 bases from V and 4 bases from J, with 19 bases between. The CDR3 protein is CASTGTSGGGYGYTF. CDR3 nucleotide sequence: TGTGCCAGCACCGGGACTAGCGGGGGGGGCTATGGCTACACCTTC.

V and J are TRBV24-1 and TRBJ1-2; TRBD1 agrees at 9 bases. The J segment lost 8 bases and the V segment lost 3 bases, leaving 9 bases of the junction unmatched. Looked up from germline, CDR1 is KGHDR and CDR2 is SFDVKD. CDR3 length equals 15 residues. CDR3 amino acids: CATSDPSGTGIGYTF. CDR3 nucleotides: TGTGCCACCAGTGATCCGTCCGGGACAGGGATCGGCTACACCTTC.

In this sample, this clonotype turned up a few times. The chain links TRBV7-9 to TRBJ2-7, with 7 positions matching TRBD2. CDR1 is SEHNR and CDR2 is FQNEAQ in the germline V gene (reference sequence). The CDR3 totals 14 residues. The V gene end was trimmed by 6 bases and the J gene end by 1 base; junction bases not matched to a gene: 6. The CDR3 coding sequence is TGTGCCAGCAGTTTTCGGGGGGTTTCCTACGAGCAGTACTTC. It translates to CASSFRGVSYEQYF.

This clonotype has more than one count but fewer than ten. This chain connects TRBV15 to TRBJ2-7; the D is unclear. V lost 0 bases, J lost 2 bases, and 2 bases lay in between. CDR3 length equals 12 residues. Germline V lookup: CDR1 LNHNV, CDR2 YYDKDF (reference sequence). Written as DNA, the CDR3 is TGTGCCACCAGCAGAGATACCTACGAGCAGTACGTC. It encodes CATSRDTYEQYV.

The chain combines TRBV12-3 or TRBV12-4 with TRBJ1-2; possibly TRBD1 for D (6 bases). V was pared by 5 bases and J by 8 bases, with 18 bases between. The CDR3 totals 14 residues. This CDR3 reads CASSPIRGTGGYTF. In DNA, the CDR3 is TGTGCCAGCAGTCCGATTAGGGGGACGGGCGGCTACACCTTC.

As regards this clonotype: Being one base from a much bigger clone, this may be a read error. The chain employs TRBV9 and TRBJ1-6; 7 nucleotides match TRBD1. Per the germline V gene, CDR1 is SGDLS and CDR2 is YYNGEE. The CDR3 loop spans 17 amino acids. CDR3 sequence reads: CASGVAQGDSYNSPLHF. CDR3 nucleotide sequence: TGTGCCAGCGGCGTAGCGCAGGGGGACTCCTATAATTCACCCCTCCACTTT.

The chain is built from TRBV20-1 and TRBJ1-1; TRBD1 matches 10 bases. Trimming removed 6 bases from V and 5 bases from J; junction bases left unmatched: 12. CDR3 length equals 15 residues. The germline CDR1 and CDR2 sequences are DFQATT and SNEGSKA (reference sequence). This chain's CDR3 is CSAETGGAGRTEAFF. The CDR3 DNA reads TGCAGTGCGGAGACAGGGGGCGCGGGTAGGACTGAAGCTTTCTTT.

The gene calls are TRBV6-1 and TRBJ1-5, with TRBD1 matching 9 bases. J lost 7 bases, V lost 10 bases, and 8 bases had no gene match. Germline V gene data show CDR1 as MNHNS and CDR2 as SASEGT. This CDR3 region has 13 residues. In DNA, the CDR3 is TGTGCCACCCAACAGGGGGCAGGGCAGCCCCAGCATTTT. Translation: CATQQGAGQPQHF.

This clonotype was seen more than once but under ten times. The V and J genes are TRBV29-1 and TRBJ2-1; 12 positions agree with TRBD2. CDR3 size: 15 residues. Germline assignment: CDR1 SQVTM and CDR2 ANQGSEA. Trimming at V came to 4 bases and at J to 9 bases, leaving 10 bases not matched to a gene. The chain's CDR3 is CSVVQLAGGLGEQFF. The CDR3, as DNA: TGCAGCGTTGTACAGCTAGCGGGGGGGCTGGGTGAGCAGTTCTTC.

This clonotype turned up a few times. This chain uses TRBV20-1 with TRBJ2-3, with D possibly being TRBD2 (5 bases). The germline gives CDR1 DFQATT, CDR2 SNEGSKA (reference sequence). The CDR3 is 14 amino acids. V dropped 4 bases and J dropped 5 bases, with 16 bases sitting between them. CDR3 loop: CSAMVSNRGDTQYF. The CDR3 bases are TGCAGTGCTATGGTCTCAAATCGGGGAGATACGCAGTATTTT.

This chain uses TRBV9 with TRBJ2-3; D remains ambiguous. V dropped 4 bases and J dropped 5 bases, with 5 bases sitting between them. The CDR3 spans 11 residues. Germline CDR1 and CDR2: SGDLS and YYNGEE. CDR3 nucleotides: TGTGCCAGCAGCCGTGAAGATACGCAGTATTTT. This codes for CASSREDTQYF.

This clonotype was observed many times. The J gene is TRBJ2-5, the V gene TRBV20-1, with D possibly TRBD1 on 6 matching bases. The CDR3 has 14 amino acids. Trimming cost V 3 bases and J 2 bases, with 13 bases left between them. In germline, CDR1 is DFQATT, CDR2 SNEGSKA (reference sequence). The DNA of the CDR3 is TGCAGTGCTAGGGGGGCTCGGGTACAAGAGACCCAGTACTTC. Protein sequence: CSARGARVQETQYF.

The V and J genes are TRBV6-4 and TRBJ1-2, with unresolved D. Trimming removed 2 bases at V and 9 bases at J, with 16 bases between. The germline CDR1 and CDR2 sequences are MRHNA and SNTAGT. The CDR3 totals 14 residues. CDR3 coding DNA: TGTGCCAGCAGTGACCCGGGTTTAGCGGGTAGCTACACCTTC. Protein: CASSDPGLAGSYTF.

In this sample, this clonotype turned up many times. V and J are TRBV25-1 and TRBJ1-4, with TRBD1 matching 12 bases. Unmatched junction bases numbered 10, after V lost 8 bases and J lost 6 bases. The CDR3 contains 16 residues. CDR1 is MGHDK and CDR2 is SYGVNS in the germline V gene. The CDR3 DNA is TGTGCCAGCTCTCCGGGACAGGGGGCCCTTGATGAAAAACTGTTTTTT. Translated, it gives CASSPGQGALDEKLFF. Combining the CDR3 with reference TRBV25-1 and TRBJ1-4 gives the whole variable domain EADIYQTPRYLVIGTGKKITLECSQTMGHDKMYWYQQDPGMELHLIHYSYGVNSTEKGDLSSESTVSRIRTEHFPLTLESARPSHTSQYLCASSPGQGALDEKLFFGSGTQLSVL.

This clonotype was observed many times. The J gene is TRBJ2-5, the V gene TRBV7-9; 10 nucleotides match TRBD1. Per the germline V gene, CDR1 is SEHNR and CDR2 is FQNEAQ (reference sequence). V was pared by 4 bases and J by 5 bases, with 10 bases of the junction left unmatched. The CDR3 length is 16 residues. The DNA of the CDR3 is TGTGCCAGCAGCTGGCGGTGGGACAGGGGTGTGGAGACCCAGTACTTC. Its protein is CASSWRWDRGVETQYF.

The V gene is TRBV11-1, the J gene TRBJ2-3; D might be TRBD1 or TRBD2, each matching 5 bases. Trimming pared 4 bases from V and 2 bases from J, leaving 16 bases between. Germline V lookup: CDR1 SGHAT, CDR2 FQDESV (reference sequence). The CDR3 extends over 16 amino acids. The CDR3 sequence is CASSSLTGPYTDTQYF. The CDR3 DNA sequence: TGTGCCAGCAGCTCCTTGACGGGACCCTACACAGATACGCAGTATTTT.

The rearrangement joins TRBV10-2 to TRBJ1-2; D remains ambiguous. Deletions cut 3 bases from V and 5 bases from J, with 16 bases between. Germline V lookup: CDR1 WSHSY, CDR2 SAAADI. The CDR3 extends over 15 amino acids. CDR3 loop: CASSDPATKGYGYTF. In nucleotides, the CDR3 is TGCGCCAGCAGTGACCCAGCTACGAAAGGTTATGGCTACACCTTC.

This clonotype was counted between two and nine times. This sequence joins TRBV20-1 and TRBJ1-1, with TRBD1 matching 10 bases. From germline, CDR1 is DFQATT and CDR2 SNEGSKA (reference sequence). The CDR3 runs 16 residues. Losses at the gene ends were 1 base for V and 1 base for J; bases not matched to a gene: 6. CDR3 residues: CSARAPRDRGNTEAFF. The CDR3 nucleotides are TGCAGTGCTAGAGCCCCCCGGGACAGGGGGAACACTGAAGCTTTCTTT.

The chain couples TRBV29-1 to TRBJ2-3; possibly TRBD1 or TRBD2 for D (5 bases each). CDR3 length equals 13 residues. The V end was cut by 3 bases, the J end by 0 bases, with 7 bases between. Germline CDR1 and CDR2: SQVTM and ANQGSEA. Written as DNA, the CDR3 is TGCAGCGTTGAGGGGGTTAGCACAGATACGCAGTATTTT. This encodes CSVEGVSTDTQYF.